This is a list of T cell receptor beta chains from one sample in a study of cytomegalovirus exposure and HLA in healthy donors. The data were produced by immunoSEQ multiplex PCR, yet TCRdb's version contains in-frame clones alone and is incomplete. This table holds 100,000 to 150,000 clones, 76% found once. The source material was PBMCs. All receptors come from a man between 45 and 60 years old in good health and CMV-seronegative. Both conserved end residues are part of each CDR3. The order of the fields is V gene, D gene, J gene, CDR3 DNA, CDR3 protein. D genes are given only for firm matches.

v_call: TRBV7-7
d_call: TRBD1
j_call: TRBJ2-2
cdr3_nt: TGTGCCAGCAGCACAGGGGGGAATACCCAGAACACCGGGGAGCTGTTTTTT
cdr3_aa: CASSTGGNTQNTGELFF

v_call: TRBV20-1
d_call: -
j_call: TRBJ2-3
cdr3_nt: TGCAGTGCTCGTAGAGCAGATACGCAGTATTTT
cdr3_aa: CSARRADTQYF

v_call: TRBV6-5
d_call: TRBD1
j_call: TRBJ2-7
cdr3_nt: TGTGCCAGCAGTCCCGGGGCAGGGGGCAACTACGAGCAGTACTTC
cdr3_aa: CASSPGAGGNYEQYF

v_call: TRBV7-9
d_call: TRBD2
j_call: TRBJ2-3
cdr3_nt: TGTTCCAGCAGCTTACAGCGGGGGGGCTCGTACACAGATACGCAGTATTTT
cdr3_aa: CSSSLQRGGSYTDTQYF

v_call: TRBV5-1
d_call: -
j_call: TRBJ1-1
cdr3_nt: TGCGCCAGCAGCAAAGGGGGGGACTTTGAAGCTTTCTTT
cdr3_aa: CASSKGGDFEAFF

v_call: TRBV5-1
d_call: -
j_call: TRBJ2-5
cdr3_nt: TGCGCCAGCCGAGAGGGAGAGACCCAGTACTTC
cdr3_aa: CASREGETQYF

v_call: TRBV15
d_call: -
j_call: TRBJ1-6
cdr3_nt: TGTGCCACCAGGCCGCAGAGGTTAAAGTCACCCCTCCACTTT
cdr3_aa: CATRPQRLKSPLHF

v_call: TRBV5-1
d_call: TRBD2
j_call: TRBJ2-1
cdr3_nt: TGCGCCAGCAGCTTGGTTGCGGGACTAGCGGGGGGCAATGAGCAGTTCTTC
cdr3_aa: CASSLVAGLAGGNEQFF

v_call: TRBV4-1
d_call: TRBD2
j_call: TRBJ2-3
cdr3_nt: TGCGCCAGCAGCCAAGTTCCGGGGGGAGACACAGATACGCAGTATTTT
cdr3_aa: CASSQVPGGDTDTQYF

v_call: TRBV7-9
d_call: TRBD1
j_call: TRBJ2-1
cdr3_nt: TGTGCCAGCAGCCCGAAGGAGGGCAGGGGGCCCAATGAGCAGTTCTTC
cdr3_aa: CASSPKEGRGPNEQFF

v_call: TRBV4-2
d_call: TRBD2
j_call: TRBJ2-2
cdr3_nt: TGTGCCAGCAGCCAAGCGCAGGGCGGCGGGGGGAACACCGGGGAGCTGTTTTTT
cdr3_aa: CASSQAQGGGGNTGELFF

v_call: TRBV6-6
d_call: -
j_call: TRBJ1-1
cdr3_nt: TGTGCCAGCAGTTCCGGGAACACTGAAGCTTTCTTT
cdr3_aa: CASSSGNTEAFF

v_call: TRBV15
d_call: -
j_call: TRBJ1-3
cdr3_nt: TGTGCCACCAGCAGGGGAGGTTTGGGGAACTCTGGAAACACCATATATTTT
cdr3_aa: CATSRGGLGNSGNTIYF

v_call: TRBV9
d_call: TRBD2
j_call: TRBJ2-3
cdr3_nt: TGTGCCAGCAGCGTAGTCGGCGGGGGGGCGCAGTATTTT
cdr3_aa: CASSVVGGGAQYF

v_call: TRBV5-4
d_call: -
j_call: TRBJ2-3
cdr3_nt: TGTGCCAGCAGCTTGGGGCGGGGCACAGATACGCAGTATTTT
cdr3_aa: CASSLGRGTDTQYF